A selection of T cell receptor beta chains follows, all from one sample in a study of cytomegalovirus exposure and HLA in healthy donors. Some clones are missing from TCRdb's copy, which holds only in-frame ones; the method was immunoSEQ multiplex PCR. The sample consists of 90,000 to 120,000 clones, around 73% of them appearing once. Sequenced: PBMCs. Every receptor here comes from a man aged 25 to 40 in good health and CMV-seronegative. Both conserved end residues are part of each CDR3. The D gene is left open where the match is weak. Not all rows give a size; the values are once, few, many and, for expanded clones, a class.

V gene	clone size	D gene	J gene	CDR3 protein	CDR3 DNA
TRBV5-4	.	TRBD2	TRBJ2-3	CASSPGGGGTDTQYF	TGTGCCAGCAGCCCGGGTGGGGGGGGGACAGATACGCAGTATTTT
TRBV7-9	few	.	TRBJ2-5	CASSLVQGETQYF	TGTGCCAGCAGCTTAGTTCAGGGAGAGACCCAGTACTTC
TRBV5-4	few	TRBD2	TRBJ2-1	CASSFDSGGYNEQFF	TGTGCCAGCAGCTTCGACAGCGGGGGGTACAATGAGCAGTTCTTC
TRBV7-9	.	TRBD1	TRBJ1-2	CASSSTGEGYTF	TGTGCCAGCAGCTCGACAGGGGAAGGCTACACCTTC
TRBV6-1	.	.	TRBJ2-1	CASSGLALNNEQFF	TGTGCCAGCAGTGGTCTAGCACTCAACAATGAGCAGTTCTTC
TRBV28	.	.	TRBJ2-5	CASRNTGYQETQYF	TGTGCCAGCAGAAACACAGGGTACCAAGAGACCCAGTACTTC
TRBV13	.	.	TRBJ2-1	CASSLTGRDEQFF	TGTGCCAGCAGCTTGACTGGCCGGGATGAGCAGTTCTTC
TRBV30	few	TRBD1	TRBJ2-1	CASGGPAYNEQFF	TGTGCCTCAGGGGGACCCGCCTACAATGAGCAGTTCTTC
TRBV14	few	TRBD2	TRBJ2-5	CASSPLAGGGETQYF	TGTGCCAGCAGCCCCCTGGCGGGAGGAGGAGAGACCCAGTACTTC
TRBV5-1	.	.	TRBJ2-5	CASGQNQETQYF	TGCGCCAGCGGACAGAACCAAGAGACCCAGTACTTC
TRBV29-1	.	TRBD1	TRBJ2-5	CSVTGGQETQYF	TGCAGCGTAACAGGGGGCCAGGAGACCCAGTACTTC
TRBV6-1	.	TRBD1	TRBJ2-5	CASSRDSQETQYF	TGTGCCAGCAGTCGGGACAGCCAAGAGACCCAGTACTTC
TRBV5-1	once	TRBD1	TRBJ2-7	CASSSGTGGPYEQYF	TGCGCCAGCAGCTCGGGGACAGGGGGACCCTACGAGCAGTACTTC
TRBV27	.	.	TRBJ2-2	CASRMVPSLTGELFF	TGTGCCAGCAGAATGGTACCGAGTCTTACCGGGGAGCTGTTTTTT
TRBV15	few	.	TRBJ2-5	CATSRGSRVRETQYF	TGTGCCACCAGCAGAGGTTCCAGGGTTAGGGAGACCCAGTACTTC
TRBV6-6	.	TRBD1	TRBJ1-5	CASSYSRDSNNQPQHF	TGTGCCAGCAGTTACTCGAGGGACAGCAACAATCAGCCCCAGCATTTT
TRBV9	.	TRBD1	TRBJ2-7	CASSARDRGFGNEQYF	TGTGCCAGCAGCGCCCGGGACAGGGGTTTTGGAAACGAGCAGTACTTC